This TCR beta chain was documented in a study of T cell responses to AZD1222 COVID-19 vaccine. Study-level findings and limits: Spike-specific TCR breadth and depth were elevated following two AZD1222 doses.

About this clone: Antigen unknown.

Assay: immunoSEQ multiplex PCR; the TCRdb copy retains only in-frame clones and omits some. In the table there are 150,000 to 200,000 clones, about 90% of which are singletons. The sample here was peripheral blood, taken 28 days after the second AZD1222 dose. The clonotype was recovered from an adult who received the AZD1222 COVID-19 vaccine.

CDR3 protein: CASSLTDLLAKNIQYF. In DNA form, the CDR3 reads TGTGCCAGCAGCTTGACAGACCTTCTAGCCAAAAACATTCAGTACTTC. The V gene is TRBV5-6, the J gene TRBJ2-4; D ambiguous. The germline V gene has CDR1 SGHDT and CDR2 YYEEEE. V shed 1 base and J shed 0 bases, with 11 bases lying between them. This CDR3 comprises 16 residues.